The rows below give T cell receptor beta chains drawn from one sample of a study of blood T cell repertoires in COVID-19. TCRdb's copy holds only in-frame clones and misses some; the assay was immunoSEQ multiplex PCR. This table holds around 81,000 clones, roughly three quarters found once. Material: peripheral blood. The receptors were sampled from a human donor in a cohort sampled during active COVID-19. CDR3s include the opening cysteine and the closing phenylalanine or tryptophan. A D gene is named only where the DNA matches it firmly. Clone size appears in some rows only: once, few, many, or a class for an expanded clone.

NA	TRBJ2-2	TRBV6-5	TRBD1	CASTRDREGGELFF	TGTGCCAGCACTAGGGACAGGGAGGGCGGGGAGCTGTTTTTT
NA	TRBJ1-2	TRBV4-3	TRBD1	CASSGDRGDYGYTF	TGCGCCAGCAGCGGGGACAGGGGGGACTATGGCTACACCTTC
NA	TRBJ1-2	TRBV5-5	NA	CASSPGRVARGYTF	TGTGCCAGCAGCCCGGGGAGGGTTGCTCGGGGCTACACCTTC
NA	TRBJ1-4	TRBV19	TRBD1	CASKPRGRGDEKLFF	TGTGCCAGTAAGCCCCGGGGCAGGGGGGATGAAAAACTGTTTTTT
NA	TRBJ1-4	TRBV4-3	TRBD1	CASSETPGTDAFSVF	TGCGCCAGCAGCGAAACTCCCGGGACAGACGCATTTTCGGTCTTT
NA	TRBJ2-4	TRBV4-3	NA	CASSQDLGAVGGKNIQYF	TGCGCCAGCAGCCAAGATCTTGGAGCGGTAGGGGGCAAAAACATTCAGTACTTC
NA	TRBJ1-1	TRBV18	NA	CASSPRTVNTEAFF	TGTGCCAGCTCACCAAGGACTGTGAACACTGAAGCTTTCTTT
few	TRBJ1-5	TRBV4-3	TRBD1	CASSRSTGANQPQHF	TGCGCCAGCAGCCGGTCTACAGGGGCCAATCAGCCCCAGCATTTT
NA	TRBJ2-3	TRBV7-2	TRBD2	CASSLEGGSPYPADTQYF	TGTGCCAGCAGCTTAGAAGGCGGGAGCCCATATCCTGCAGATACGCAGTATTTT
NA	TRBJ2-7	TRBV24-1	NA	CATSDPNSIGQYF	TGTGCCACCAGTGACCCGAACTCAATCGGGCAGTACTTC
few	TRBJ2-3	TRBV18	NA	CASSPRDTYTDTQYF	TGTGCCAGCTCCCCTAGGGACACCTACACAGATACGCAGTATTTT
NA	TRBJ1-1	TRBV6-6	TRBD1	CASSSGQGRNTEAFF	TGTGCCAGCAGTTCCGGACAGGGGCGAAACACTGAAGCTTTCTTT
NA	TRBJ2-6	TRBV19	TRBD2	CASSSGRGGANVLTF	TGTGCCAGTAGTAGCGGGAGAGGGGGGGCCAACGTCCTGACTTTC
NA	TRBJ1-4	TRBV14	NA	CASSQARGEKLFF	TGTGCCAGCAGCCAAGCCAGGGGTGAAAAACTGTTTTTT
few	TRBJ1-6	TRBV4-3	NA	CASSQDRSPGNSPLHF	TGCGCCAGCAGCCAAGACCGATCCCCCGGGAATTCACCCCTCCACTTT
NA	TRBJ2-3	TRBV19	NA	CASKPLASTDTQYF	TGTGCCAGTAAACCCCTGGCAAGCACAGATACGCAGTATTTT
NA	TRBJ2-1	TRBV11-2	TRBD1	CASSLTGGTNEQFF	TGTGCCAGCAGCTTGACAGGGGGAACGAATGAGCAGTTCTTC
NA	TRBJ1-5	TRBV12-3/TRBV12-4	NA	CASSLYEDQPQHF	TGTGCCAGCAGTTTGTACGAGGATCAGCCCCAGCATTTT
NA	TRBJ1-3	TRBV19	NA	CASRSSAGNTIYF	TGTGCCAGTAGATCGAGTGCTGGAAACACCATATATTTT
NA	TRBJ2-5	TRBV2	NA	CASSELYRESRETQYF	TGTGCCAGCAGTGAACTTTACAGGGAATCGAGAGAGACCCAGTACTTC
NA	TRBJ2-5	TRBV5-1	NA	CASSPQEGTQYF	TGCGCCAGCAGCCCTCAGGAGGGGACCCAGTACTTC
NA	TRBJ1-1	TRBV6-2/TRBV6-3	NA	CASSWGGPSGAEAFF	TGTGCCAGCAGTTGGGGGGGTCCTAGTGGCGCTGAAGCTTTCTTT
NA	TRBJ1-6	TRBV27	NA	CASSLYAPPRELTSSYNSPLHF	TGTGCCAGCAGTTTATATGCCCCCCCCCGCGAGCTCACTAGCTCCTATAATTCACCCCTCCACTTT
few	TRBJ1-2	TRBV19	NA	CASSWGTRGYTF	TGTGCCAGTAGTTGGGGGACACGGGGCTACACCTTC
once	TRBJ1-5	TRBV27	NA	CASSLVGVGQPQHF	TGTGCCAGCAGTTTAGTAGGGGTTGGGCAGCCCCAGCATTTT
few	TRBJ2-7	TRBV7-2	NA	CASSLHSEQYF	TGTGCCAGCAGCTTACATAGCGAGCAGTACTTC
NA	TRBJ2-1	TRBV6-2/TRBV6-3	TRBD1	CASSPGTGLDNEQFF	TGTGCCAGCAGTCCCGGGACAGGATTAGACAATGAGCAGTTCTTC
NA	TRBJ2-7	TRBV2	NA	CASTERGEQYF	TGTGCCAGCACTGAAAGAGGCGAGCAGTACTTC
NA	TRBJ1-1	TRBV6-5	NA	CASSRTGAEAFF	TGTGCCAGCAGTCGTACAGGTGCTGAAGCTTTCTTT
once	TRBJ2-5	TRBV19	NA	CASRGRAEETQYF	TGTGCCAGTAGGGGGAGAGCGGAAGAGACCCAGTACTTC
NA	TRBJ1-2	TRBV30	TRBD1	CAWSVQGAQYRGYTF	TGTGCCTGGAGTGTACAGGGGGCCCAGTACCGAGGCTACACCTTC
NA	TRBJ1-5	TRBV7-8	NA	CASSLTKGGNQPQHF	TGTGCCAGCAGCTTAACCAAGGGAGGCAATCAGCCCCAGCATTTT
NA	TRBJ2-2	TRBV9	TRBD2	CASSARGGEGGELFF	TGTGCCAGCAGCGCCCGCGGGGGGGAAGGCGGGGAGCTGTTTTTT
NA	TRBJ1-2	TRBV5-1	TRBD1	CASSPGQGLGYTF	TGCGCCAGCAGCCCGGGACAGGGCCTTGGCTACACCTTC
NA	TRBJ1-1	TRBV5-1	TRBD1	CASSWSTGTEAFF	TGCGCCAGCAGCTGGTCGACAGGGACCGAAGCTTTCTTT
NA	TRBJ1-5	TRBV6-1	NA	CASSGRPGTLLQPQHF	TGTGCCAGCAGTGGCCGCCCGGGGACTCTCCTTCAGCCCCAGCATTTT
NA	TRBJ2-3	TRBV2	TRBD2	CASKGLAVSTDTQYF	TGTGCCAGCAAGGGACTAGCGGTTAGCACAGATACGCAGTATTTT
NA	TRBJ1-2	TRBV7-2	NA	CASSLAPPSTLSGYTF	TGTGCCAGCAGCTTAGCGCCCCCCTCCACCCTGAGTGGCTACACCTTC
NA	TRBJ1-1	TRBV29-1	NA	CSVEYSHTEAFF	TGCAGCGTTGAATACAGTCACACTGAAGCTTTCTTT
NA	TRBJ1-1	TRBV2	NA	CASSVGRSATEAFF	TGTGCCAGCAGTGTGGGCAGATCTGCCACTGAAGCTTTCTTT
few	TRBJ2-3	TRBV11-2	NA	CASSLEAGTDTQYF	TGTGCCAGCAGCTTAGAAGCAGGGACAGATACGCAGTATTTT
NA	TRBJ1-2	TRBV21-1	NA	CASSKAQAAGDGYTF	TGTGCCAGCAGCAAAGCCCAGGCTGCGGGGGATGGCTACACCTTC
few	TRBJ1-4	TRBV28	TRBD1	CASSLLAGGVKLFF	TGTGCCAGCAGTTTATTGGCAGGGGGCGTAAAACTGTTTTTT
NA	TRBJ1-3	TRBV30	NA	CAWSVGRPGGRSGNTIYF	TGTGCCTGGAGTGTTGGTCGACCCGGAGGGCGCTCTGGAAACACCATATATTTT
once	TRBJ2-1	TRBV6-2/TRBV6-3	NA	CASSYFAGLIGEQFF	TGTGCCAGCAGTTACTTCGCGGGCCTTATCGGTGAGCAGTTCTTC
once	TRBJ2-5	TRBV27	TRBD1	CASSSEQGAIQYF	TGTGCCAGCAGTTCCGAACAGGGGGCGATCCAGTACTTC
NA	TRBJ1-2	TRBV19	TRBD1	CASRQQGAHGYTF	TGTGCCAGTAGGCAACAGGGGGCTCATGGCTACACCTTC
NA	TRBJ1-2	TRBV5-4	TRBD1	CASSNGQGYGYTF	TGTGCCAGCAGCAACGGACAGGGTTATGGCTACACCTTC
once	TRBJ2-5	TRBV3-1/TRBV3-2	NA	CASSQGIAETQYF	TGTGCCAGCAGCCAAGGCATCGCGGAGACCCAGTACTTC
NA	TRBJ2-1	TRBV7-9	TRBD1	CASSLVGDRGNEQFF	TGTGCCAGCAGCTTAGTAGGGGACAGGGGGAATGAGCAGTTCTTC
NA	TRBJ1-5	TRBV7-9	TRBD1	CASSSGTGFQPQHF	TGTGCCAGCAGCTCCGGGACAGGGTTCCAGCCCCAGCATTTT